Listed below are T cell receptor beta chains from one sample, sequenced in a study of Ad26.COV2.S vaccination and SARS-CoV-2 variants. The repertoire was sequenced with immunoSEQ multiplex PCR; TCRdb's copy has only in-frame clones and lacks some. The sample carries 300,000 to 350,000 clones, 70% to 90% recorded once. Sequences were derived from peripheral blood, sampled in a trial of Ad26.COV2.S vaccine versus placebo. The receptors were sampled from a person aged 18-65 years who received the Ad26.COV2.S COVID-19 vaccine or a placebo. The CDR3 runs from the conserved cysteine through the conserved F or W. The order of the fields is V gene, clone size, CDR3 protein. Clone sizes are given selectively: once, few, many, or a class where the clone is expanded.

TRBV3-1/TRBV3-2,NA,CASSQGGVRLFF
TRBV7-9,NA,CASSPPGSTEAFF
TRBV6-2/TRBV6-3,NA,CASTPTGNYGYTF
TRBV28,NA,CASSSSLSETRDQPQHF
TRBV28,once,CASSSAGQGSDQPQHF
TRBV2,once,CASIHLGGEQYF
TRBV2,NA,CASSETGGHQPQHF
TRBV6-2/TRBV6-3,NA,CASSLQGTGSYEQYF
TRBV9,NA,CASSSGRSSYNEQFF
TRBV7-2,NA,CASSLYGVYNEQFF
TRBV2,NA,CASSETGVVWRLFF
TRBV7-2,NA,CASSGPPGTVNQPQHF
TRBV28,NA,CASSAAGQDSNQPQHF
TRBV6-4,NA,CASSDNGGPTDTQYF
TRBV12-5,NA,CATRSVDTGELFF
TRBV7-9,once,CASSLTTGNEKLFF
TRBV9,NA,CASTRAGNTYNEQFF
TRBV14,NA,CASSQDRESYEQYF
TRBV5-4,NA,CASSLGGYEGTEAFF
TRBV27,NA,CASSLPGGAGYTF
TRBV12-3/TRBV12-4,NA,CASSFDVEQFF
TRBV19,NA,CASRTDSFGNTIYF